This T cell receptor beta chain comes out of a study of cytotoxic CD8 clonotypes in ibrutinib-treated CLL. The CDR3 is made up of 11 amino acids. The germline V gene encodes CDR1 GTSNPN and CDR2 SVGIG (reference sequence). V lost 4 bases and J 5 bases, leaving 8 bases between the germline ends. Produced via immunoSEQ multiplex PCR; TCRdb's table is partial and in-frame only. The table shows about 200,000 clones, with just over 70% occurring only once. This chain uses TRBV30 with TRBJ1-1; weak D call: TRBD1 (6 bases). The origin of this receptor is a human donor with chronic lymphocytic leukemia. The sequenced sample was PBMCs, obtained after 12 months of ibrutinib treatment. The DNA for the CDR3 is TGTGCCTGGACAGGGGTAACTGAAGCTTTCTTT. It translates to CAWTGVTEAFF. Based on the CDR3 plus reference TRBV30 and TRBJ1-1, the full variable domain is SQTIHQWPATLVQPVGSPLSLECTVEGTSNPNLYWYRQAAGRGLQLLFYSVGIGQISSEVPQNLSASRPQDRQFILSSKKLLLSDSGFYLCAWTGVTEAFFGQGTRLTVV.